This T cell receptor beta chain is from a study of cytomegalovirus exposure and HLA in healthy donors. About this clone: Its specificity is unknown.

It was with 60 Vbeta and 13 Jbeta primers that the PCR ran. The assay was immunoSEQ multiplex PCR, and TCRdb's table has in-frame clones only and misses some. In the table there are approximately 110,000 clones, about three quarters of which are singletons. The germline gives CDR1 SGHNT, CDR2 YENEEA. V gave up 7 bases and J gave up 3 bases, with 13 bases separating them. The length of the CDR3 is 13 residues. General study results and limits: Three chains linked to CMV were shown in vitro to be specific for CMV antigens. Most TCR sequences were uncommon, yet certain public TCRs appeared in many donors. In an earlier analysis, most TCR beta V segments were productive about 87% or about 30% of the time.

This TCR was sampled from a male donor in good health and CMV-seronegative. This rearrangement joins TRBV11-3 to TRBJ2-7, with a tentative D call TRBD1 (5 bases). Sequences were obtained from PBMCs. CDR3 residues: CASTWQGNYEQYF. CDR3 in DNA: TGTGCCAGCACTTGGCAGGGAAACTACGAGCAGTACTTC.